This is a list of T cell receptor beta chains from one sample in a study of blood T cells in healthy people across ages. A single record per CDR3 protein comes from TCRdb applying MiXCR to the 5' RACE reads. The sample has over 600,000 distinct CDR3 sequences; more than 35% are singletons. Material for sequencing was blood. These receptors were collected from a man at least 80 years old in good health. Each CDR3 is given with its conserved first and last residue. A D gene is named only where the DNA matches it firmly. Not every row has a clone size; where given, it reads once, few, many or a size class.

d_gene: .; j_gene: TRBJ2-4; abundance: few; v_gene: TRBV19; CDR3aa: CASSIDRENIQYF; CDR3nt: TGTGCCAGTAGTATCGATCGAGAAAACATTCAGTACTTC
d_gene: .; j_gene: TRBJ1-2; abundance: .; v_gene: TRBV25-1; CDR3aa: CASIGDGYTF; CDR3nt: TGTGCCAGCATAGGTGATGGCTACACCTTC
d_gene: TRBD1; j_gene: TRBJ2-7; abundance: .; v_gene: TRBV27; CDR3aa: CASTGIGGAKQYF; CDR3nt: TGTGCCAGCACCGGAATAGGGGGCGCAAAGCAGTACTTC
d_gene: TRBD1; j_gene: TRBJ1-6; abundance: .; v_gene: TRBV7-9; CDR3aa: CASSRITGTVNSPLHF; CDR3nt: TGTGCCAGCAGCCGAATCACCGGGACAGTTAATTCACCCCTCCACTTT
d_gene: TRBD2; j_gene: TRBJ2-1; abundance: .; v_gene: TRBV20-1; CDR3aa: CSASSGDYNEQFF; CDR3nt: TGCAGTGCTAGTAGCGGGGACTACAATGAGCAGTTCTTC
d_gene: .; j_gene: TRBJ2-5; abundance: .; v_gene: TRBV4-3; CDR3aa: CASSQDRYRSDEQYF; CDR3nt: TGCGCCAGCAGCCAAGATCGGTACCGGTCGGATGAGCAGTACTTC
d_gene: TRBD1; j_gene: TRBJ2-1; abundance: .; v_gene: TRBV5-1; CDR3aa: CASSRPGTGGSYEQFF; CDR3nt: TGCGCCAGCAGCCGCCCCGGGACAGGGGGCAGCTATGAGCAGTTCTTC
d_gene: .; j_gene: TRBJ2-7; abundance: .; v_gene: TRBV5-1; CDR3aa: CASSPTGSLYEQYF; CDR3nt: TGCGCCAGCAGCCCAACGGGATCGCTTTACGAGCAGTACTTC
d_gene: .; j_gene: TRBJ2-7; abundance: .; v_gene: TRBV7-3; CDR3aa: CASSFTGPRSTDEQYF; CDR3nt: TGTGCCAGCAGCTTCACCGGGCCTCGTTCCACAGACGAGCAGTACTTC
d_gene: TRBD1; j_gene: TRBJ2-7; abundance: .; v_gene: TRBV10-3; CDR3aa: CATQPGQGTYEQYF; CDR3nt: TGTGCCACCCAACCGGGACAGGGCACCTACGAGCAGTACTTC
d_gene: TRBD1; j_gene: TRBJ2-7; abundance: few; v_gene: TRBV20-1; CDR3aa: CSAQWSGGTYEQYF; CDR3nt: TGCAGTGCCCAGTGGTCAGGGGGTACCTACGAGCAGTACTTC
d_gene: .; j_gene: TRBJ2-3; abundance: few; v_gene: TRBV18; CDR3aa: CASSPLTGGTDTQYF; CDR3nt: TGTGCCAGCTCACCATTGACAGGAGGCACAGATACGCAGTATTTT
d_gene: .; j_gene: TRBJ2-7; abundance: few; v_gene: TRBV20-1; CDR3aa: CSAPPGSSYNEQYF; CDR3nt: TGCAGTGCCCCTCCGGGGAGCTCCTACAATGAGCAGTACTTC
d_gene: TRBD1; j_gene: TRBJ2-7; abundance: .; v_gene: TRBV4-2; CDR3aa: CASSQGGTGPYEQYF; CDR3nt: TGTGCCAGCAGCCAAGGAGGGACAGGGCCCTACGAGCAGTACTTC
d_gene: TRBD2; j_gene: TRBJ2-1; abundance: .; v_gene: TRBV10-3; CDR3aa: CAISERSLAGLMRSYNEQFF; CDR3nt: TGTGCCATCAGTGAACGGTCCCTAGCGGGGCTCATGAGATCCTACAATGAGCAGTTCTTC
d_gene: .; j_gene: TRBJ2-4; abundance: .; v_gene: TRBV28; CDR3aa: CASRPDSLAKNIQYF; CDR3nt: TGTGCCAGCAGGCCGGACAGCCTAGCCAAAAACATTCAGTACTTC
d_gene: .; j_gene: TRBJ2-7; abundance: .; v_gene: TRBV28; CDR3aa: CAIRWGPYEQYF; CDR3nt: TGTGCCATCAGGTGGGGACCCTACGAGCAGTACTTC
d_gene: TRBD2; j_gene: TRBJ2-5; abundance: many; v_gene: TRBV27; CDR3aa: CASKGGRNQETQYF; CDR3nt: TGTGCCAGCAAAGGCGGGAGAAATCAAGAGACCCAGTACTTC
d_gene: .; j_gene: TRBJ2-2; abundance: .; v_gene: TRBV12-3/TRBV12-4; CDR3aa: CASSQRTGELFF; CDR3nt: TGTGCCAGCAGTCAACGAACCGGGGAGCTGTTTTTT
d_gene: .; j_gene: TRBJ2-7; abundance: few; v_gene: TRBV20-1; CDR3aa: CSAWIQNSYEQYF; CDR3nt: TGCAGTGCTTGGATTCAAAACTCCTACGAGCAGTACTTC
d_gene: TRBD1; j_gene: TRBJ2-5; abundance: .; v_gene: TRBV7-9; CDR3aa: CASSPGQAAETQYF; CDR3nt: TGTGCCAGCAGCCCCGGACAGGCAGCAGAGACCCAGTACTTC
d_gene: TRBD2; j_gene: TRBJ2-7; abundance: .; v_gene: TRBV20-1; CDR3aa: CSATVALAVGDEQYF; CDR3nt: TGCAGTGCTACCGTGGCACTAGCGGTTGGCGACGAGCAGTACTTC
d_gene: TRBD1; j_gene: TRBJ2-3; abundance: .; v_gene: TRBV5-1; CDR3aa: CASSRNPQGASTDTQYF; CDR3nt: TGCGCCAGCAGCCGGAATCCACAGGGGGCGTCCACAGATACGCAGTATTTT
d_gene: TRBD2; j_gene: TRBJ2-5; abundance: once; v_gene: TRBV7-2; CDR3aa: CASSLFSAGGGETQYF; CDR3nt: TGTGCCAGCAGCTTATTTTCCGCGGGGGGCGGAGAGACCCAGTACTTC
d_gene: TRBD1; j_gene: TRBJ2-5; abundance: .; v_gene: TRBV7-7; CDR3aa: CASSVQGAEETQYF; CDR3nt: TGTGCTAGCAGCGTTCAGGGGGCTGAAGAGACCCAGTACTTC
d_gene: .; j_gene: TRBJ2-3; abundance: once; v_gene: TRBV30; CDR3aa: CAWRGISTDTQYF; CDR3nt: TGTGCCTGGAGAGGCATTAGCACAGATACGCAGTATTTT
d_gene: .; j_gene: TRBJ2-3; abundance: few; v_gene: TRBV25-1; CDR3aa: CASSEYGTDTQYF; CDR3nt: TGTGCCAGCAGTGAATACGGCACAGATACGCAGTATTTT
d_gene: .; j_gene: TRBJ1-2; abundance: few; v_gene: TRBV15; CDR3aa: CATSKGRNYGYTF; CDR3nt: TGTGCCACCAGCAAGGGGAGAAACTATGGCTACACCTTC
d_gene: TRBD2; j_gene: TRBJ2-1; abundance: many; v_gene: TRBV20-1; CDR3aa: CSADPGLAGVGEQFF; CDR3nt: TGCAGTGCTGATCCGGGACTAGCGGGAGTCGGAGAGCAGTTCTTC
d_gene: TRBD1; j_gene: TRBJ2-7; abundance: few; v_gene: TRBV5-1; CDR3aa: CASSLANTGQTYEQYF; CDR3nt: TGCGCCAGCAGCTTGGCCAACACGGGACAGACCTACGAGCAGTACTTC
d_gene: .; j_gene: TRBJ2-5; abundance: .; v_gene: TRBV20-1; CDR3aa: CSAFLKRGETQYF; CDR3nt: TGCAGTGCTTTTTTGAAGCGAGGAGAGACCCAGTACTTC
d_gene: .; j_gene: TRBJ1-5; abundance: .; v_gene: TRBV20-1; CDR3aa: CSARPAGNQPQHF; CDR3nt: TGCAGTGCTAGGCCCGCAGGCAATCAGCCCCAGCATTTT
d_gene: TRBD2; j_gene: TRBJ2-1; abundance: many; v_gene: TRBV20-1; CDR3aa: CSALAGGQKGNEQFF; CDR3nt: TGCAGTGCTTTAGCGGGAGGGCAGAAGGGAAATGAGCAGTTCTTC
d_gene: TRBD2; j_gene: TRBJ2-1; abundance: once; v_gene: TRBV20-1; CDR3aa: CSARIEDRTSGYDEQFF; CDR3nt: TGCAGTGCTAGAATAGAGGATAGGACTAGCGGTTACGATGAGCAGTTCTTC
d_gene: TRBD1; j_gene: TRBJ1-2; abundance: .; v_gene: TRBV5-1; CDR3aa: CASSLDGQGFYGYTF; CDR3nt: TGCGCCAGCAGCTTGGACGGACAGGGATTCTATGGCTACACCTTC
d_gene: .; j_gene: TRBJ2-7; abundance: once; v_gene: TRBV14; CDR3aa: CASSQGEDREEAPLYEQYF; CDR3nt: TGTGCCAGTAGCCAAGGAGAGGACAGAGAAGAAGCACCCCTCTACGAGCAGTACTTC
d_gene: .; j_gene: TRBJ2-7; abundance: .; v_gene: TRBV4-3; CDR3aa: CASSQEHGSDEQYF; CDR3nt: TGCGCCAGCAGCCAAGAGCACGGGAGCGACGAGCAGTACTTC
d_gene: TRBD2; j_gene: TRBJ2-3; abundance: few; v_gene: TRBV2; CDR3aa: CASRSAGGGTDTQYF; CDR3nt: TGTGCCAGCAGGTCAGCGGGAGGGGGCACAGATACGCAGTATTTT
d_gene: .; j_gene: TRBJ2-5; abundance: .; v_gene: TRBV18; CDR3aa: CASSPPTRGEETQYF; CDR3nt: TGTGCCAGCTCACCACCGACTAGAGGAGAAGAGACCCAGTACTTC
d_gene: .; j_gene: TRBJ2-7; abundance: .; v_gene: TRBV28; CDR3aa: CASSLGPIPYEQYF; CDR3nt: TGTGCCAGTTCACTAGGACCGATACCCTACGAGCAGTACTTC
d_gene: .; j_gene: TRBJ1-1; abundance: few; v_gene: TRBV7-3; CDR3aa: CASSQSGTHEAFF; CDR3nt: TGTGCCAGCTCACAATCAGGGACACATGAAGCTTTCTTT
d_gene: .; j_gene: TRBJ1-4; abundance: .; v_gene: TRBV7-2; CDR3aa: CASSYSLATNGKLFF; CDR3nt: TGTGCCAGCAGCTACAGTTTAGCAACTAATGGAAAACTGTTTTTT
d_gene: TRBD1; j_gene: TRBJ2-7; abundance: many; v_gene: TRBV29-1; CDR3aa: CSEDRDRHYEQYF; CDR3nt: TGCAGCGAGGACCGGGACAGACACTACGAGCAGTACTTC
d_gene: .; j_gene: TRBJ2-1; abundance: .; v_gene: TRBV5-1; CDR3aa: CAGSLVAQNNEQFF; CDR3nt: TGCGCCGGCAGCTTGGTAGCACAGAACAATGAGCAGTTCTTC